Presented here are 15 T cell receptor beta chains from one specimen sequenced in a study of blood T cell repertoires in COVID-19. The repertoire was sequenced with immunoSEQ multiplex PCR; TCRdb's copy has only in-frame clones and lacks some. The data contain 400,000 or so clones, 80% to 90% of them singletons. The specimen was PBMCs or T cells enriched from blood (not recorded which). The receptors derive from a man aged 30 to 45 who had recovered from COVID-19.

In its sample, this clone was seen once. The chain carries TRBV14 and TRBJ1-4, with D uncertain. From germline, CDR1 is SGHDN and CDR2 FVKESK. This CDR3 region has 16 residues. Trimming cost V 4 bases and J 5 bases, with 17 bases left between them. The CDR3 DNA reads as TGTGCCAGCAGCCGGAGCTCCGGGAGAAGGAATGAAAAACTGTTTTTT. This translates into CASSRSSGRRNEKLFF.

This rearrangement joins TRBV30 to TRBJ1-1; weak D call: TRBD1 (5 bases). The CDR3 has 14 amino acids. Germline-derived CDR1 and CDR2 are GTSNPN and SVGIG (reference sequence). Trimming removed 5 bases from V and 4 bases from J, with 17 bases in between. The CDR3 is CAWGRGIGATEAFF. DNA for the CDR3: TGTGCCTGGGGGCGGGGCATCGGGGCCACTGAAGCTTTCTTT.

This sequence joins TRBV6-5 and TRBJ1-5, with 8 bases matching TRBD1. The length of the CDR3 is 15 residues. Germline loops: CDR1 MNHEY, CDR2 SVGAGI. V was clipped by 5 bases and J by 0 bases; unmatched bases: 3. The CDR3 reads CASSRGQASNQPQHF. The DNA for the CDR3 is TGTGCCAGCAGTAGGGGACAGGCTAGCAATCAGCCCCAGCATTTT.

The chain joins TRBV9 to TRBJ2-7; D remains unclear. V was clipped by 0 bases and J by 0 bases, with 4 bases between them. This CDR3 has 13 amino acids. In germline, CDR1 is SGDLS, CDR2 YYNGEE. CDR3 amino acids: CASSVESSYEQYF. CDR3 nucleotides: TGTGCCAGCAGCGTAGAGAGCTCCTACGAGCAGTACTTC.

This clone appeared once. This chain uses TRBV2 with TRBJ2-7, with 10 bases lining up with TRBD1. The ends lost 2 bases at V and 6 bases at J; junction bases unmatched: 7. CDR3 length: 15 residues. Germline values: CDR1 SNHLY, CDR2 FYNNEI. The CDR3 is CASSERGTGDFEQYF. The DNA of the CDR3 is TGTGCCAGCAGTGAAAGGGGGACAGGGGACTTCGAGCAGTACTTC.

The chain has TRBV12-3 or TRBV12-4 and TRBJ1-5, with unresolved D. The CDR3 covers 13 residues. The V gene lost 2 bases and the J gene lost 5 bases, with 7 bases spanning the gap. The CDR3 sequence is CASSLPPYQPQHF. The CDR3 region has the DNA TGTGCCAGCAGTTTACCCCCTTATCAGCCCCAGCATTTT.

Comment on this clone: Other DNA sequences from this sample encode an identical CDR3 as well. The chain recombines TRBV5-1 with TRBJ1-3, with a weak D call TRBD1 (6 bases). The CDR3 sequence is 17 residues long. V was clipped by 4 bases and J by 1 base, with 18 bases between them. Germline V CDR1 and CDR2: SGHRS, YFSETQ. CDR3 in DNA: TGCGCCAGCAGCCGGACCCAACAGGGAACATCTGGAAACACCATATATTTT. It is translated as CASSRTQQGTSGNTIYF. The complete variable domain, with remaining parts taken from reference TRBV5-1 and TRBJ1-3, reads KAGVTQTPRYLIKTRGQQVTLSCSPISGHRSVSWYQQTPGQGLQFLFEYFSETQRNKGNFPGRFSGRQFSNSRSEMNVSTLELGDSALYLCASSRTQQGTSGNTIYFGEGSWLTVV.

The V call is TRBV19, the J call TRBJ2-2; D gene ambiguous. Germline CDR1 reads LNHDA; CDR2 reads SQIVND (reference sequence). The CDR3 length is 15 residues. V lost 3 bases and J 1 base, leaving 9 bases between the germline ends. CDR3 residues: CASSIGARNTGELFF. The DNA for the CDR3 is TGTGCCAGTAGTATTGGAGCGAGGAACACCGGGGAGCTGTTTTTT.

This clone has a single count. This chain connects TRBV2 to TRBJ2-1; tentative D call: TRBD2 (6 bases). The CDR3 covers 15 residues. Germline CDR1 SNHLY, CDR2 FYNNEI. V lost 7 bases to trimming and J lost 0 bases, with 13 bases between them. The CDR3 sequence: CASTELGGSYNEQFF. CDR3 bases: TGTGCCAGCACCGAACTGGGGGGCTCCTACAATGAGCAGTTCTTC.

This chain uses TRBV30 with TRBJ2-2; possible D gene TRBD2, 6 bases. The germline V gene encodes CDR1 GTSNPN and CDR2 SVGIG (reference sequence). The CDR3 runs 15 residues. Trimming left V 3 bases short and J 0 bases short, with 11 bases between. The CDR3 here is CAWRGGRANTGELFF. The DNA for the CDR3 is TGTGCCTGGAGGGGAGGCAGGGCGAACACCGGGGAGCTGTTTTTT.

The CDR3 spells CASRPGTGKAYEQYF. The DNA of the CDR3 is TGTGCCAGCAGGCCCGGGACAGGGAAGGCCTACGAGCAGTACTTC. The chain uses TRBV6-6 and TRBJ2-7; the match to TRBD1 covers 9 bases. This CDR3 is 15 amino acids long. Germline V gene lookup returns CDR1 MNHNY and CDR2 SVGAGI (reference sequence). Trimming took 6 bases from V and 2 from J; bases not matched to a gene: 8.

The V gene is TRBV7-9, the J gene TRBJ2-7, with no clear D. Germline V gene lookup returns CDR1 SEHNR and CDR2 FQNEAQ (reference sequence). The CDR3 is made up of 13 amino acids. V was cut by 1 base and J by 6 bases, with 10 bases left in between. The CDR3 here is CASSLDSPGEQYF. The CDR3 DNA sequence: TGTGCCAGCAGCTTAGACAGCCCCGGCGAGCAGTACTTC.

The chain joins TRBV6-5 to TRBJ2-3; 10 nucleotides line up with TRBD2. The trim removed 4 bases at V and 1 base at J, leaving 2 bases unmatched. Germline CDR1 MNHEY, CDR2 SVGAGI. There are 15 residues in the CDR3. The CDR3 here is CASSFLAGGTDTQYF. The CDR3 DNA reads TGTGCCAGCAGTTTTCTAGCGGGGGGCACAGATACGCAGTATTTT.

The genes are TRBV2 and TRBJ2-7; tentative D call: TRBD1 (6 bases). The length of the CDR3 is 12 residues. V lost 4 bases and J lost 2, with 6 bases in between. Germline V gene sequence: CDR1 SNHLY, CDR2 FYNNEI. The CDR3 nucleotides read TGTGCCAGCAGTGGGACAGCCTACGAGCAGTACTTC. The encoded protein is CASSGTAYEQYF. Drawing the rest from reference TRBV2 and TRBJ2-7, the complete variable domain is EPEVTQTPSHQVTQMGQEVILRCVPISNHLYFYWYRQILGQKVEFLVSFYNNEISEKSEIFDDQFSVERPDGSNFTLKIRSTKLEDSAMYFCASSGTAYEQYFGPGTRLTVT.

The V and J genes are TRBV29-1 and TRBJ2-7; 11 bases agree with TRBD1. Germline CDR1 is SQVTM and CDR2 is ANQGSEA. Trimming at V came to 6 bases and at J to 0 bases, leaving 4 bases not matched to a gene. CDR3 length equals 14 residues. The CDR3 region has the DNA TGCAGCGTAACCGGGACAGGGGGCTCCTACGAGCAGTACTTC. Encoded protein: CSVTGTGGSYEQYF.